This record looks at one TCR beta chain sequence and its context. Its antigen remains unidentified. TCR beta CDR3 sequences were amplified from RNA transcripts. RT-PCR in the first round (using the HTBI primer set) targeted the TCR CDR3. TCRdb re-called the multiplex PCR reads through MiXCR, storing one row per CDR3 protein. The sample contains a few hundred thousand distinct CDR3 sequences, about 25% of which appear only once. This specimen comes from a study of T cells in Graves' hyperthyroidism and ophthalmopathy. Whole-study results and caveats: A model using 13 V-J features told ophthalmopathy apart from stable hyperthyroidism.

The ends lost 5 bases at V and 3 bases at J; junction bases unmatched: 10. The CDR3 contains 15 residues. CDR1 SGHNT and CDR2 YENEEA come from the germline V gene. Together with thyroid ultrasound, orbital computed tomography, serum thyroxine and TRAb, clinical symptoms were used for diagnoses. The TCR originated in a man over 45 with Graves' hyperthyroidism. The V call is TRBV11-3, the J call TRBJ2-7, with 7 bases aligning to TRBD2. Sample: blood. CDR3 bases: TGTGCCAGCAGCCCGAGCGGGATGGATTACTACGAGCAGTACTTC. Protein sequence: CASSPSGMDYYEQYF. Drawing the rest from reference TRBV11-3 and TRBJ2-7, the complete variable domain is EAGVVQSPRYKIIEKKQPVAFWCNPISGHNTLYWYLQNLGQGPELLIRYENEEAVDDSQLPKDRFSAERLKGVDSTLKIQPAELGDSAVYLCASSPSGMDYYEQYFGPGTRLTVT.